The 20 T cell receptor beta chains below were found in one sample sequenced in a study of radiation and T cells in renal cell carcinoma. The table came from immunoSEQ multiplex PCR; TCRdb's copy has only in-frame clones and leaves some out. The data hold 150,000 to 200,000 clones, with about 87% observed a single time. Time point defined: blood 4 weeks post-SBRT, at nephrectomy. Treatment: 15 Gy SBRT to primary tumor, nephrectomy 4 weeks later. The source material was blood, sampled from a patient whose treatment included radiotherapy and nephrectomy. The source is a woman between 50 and 59 years old with renal cell carcinoma.

The chain joins TRBV27 to TRBJ2-2, with TRBD2 as a possible D gene (5 bases). This CDR3 has 15 amino acids. Trimming cost V 5 bases and J 0 bases, with 10 bases left between them. Germline assignment: CDR1 MNHEY and CDR2 SMNVEV (reference sequence). The CDR3 sequence is CASSVRGTNTGELFF. The CDR3, as DNA: TGTGCCAGCAGTGTACGGGGTACGAACACCGGGGAGCTGTTTTTT.

The chain is built from TRBV5-1 and TRBJ1-2; no firm D call. Germline V lookup: CDR1 SGHRS, CDR2 YFSETQ. Trimming removed 0 bases from V and 2 bases from J, with 8 bases in between. CDR3 length: 14 amino acids. CDR3 in DNA: TGCGCCAGCAGCTTGGAGGCGGAGAACTATGGCTACACCTTC. Its protein is CASSLEAENYGYTF.

The J gene is TRBJ2-5, the V gene TRBV5-4; D is unresolved. Per germline, CDR1 SGHNT and CDR2 YYREEE (reference sequence). The length of the CDR3 is 14 residues. Trimming shortened V by 3 bases and J by 2 bases, and 11 bases separated the two germline ends. The CDR3 protein is CASSSPPFQETQYF. CDR3 bases: TGTGCCAGCAGCTCACCCCCGTTTCAAGAGACCCAGTACTTC.

The chain is built from TRBV30 and TRBJ2-7, with D tentatively TRBD2 (5 bases). This CDR3 region has 13 residues. The V end lost 0 bases, the J end lost 6 bases, and 12 bases lay between the germline ends. Looked up from germline, CDR1 is GTSNPN and CDR2 is SVGIG (reference sequence). The CDR3 region is CAWSVPGLGEQYF. The CDR3 bases are TGTGCCTGGAGTGTCCCGGGGTTGGGCGAGCAGTACTTC.

This chain joins TRBV6-5 and TRBJ2-2; no definite D call. The CDR3 length is 15 residues. The germline gives CDR1 MNHEY, CDR2 SVGAGI. V lost 4 bases and J lost 5, with 14 bases in between. The CDR3 region has the DNA TGTGCCAGCAGTTTAAAGGGCCTCGGGACCGGGGAGCTGTTTTTT. This gives the protein CASSLKGLGTGELFF.

The V gene is TRBV7-9, the J gene TRBJ1-5; weak D call: TRBD1 (6 bases). This CDR3 comprises 15 residues. Trimming took 4 bases from V and 4 from J, leaving 14 bases between them. Germline V gives CDR1 SEHNR, CDR2 FQNEAQ (reference sequence). For the CDR3, the DNA is TGTGCCAGCAGCTCGGGGGCCAGCTCAAATCAGCCCCAGCATTTT. Residues: CASSSGASSNQPQHF.

The J gene is TRBJ2-5, the V gene TRBV5-5; TRBD2 agrees at 8 bases. Losses at the gene ends were 1 base for V and 1 base for J; bases not matched to a gene: 6. The germline V gene encodes CDR1 SGHKS and CDR2 YYEKEE (reference sequence). The CDR3 runs to 16 residues. CDR3 coding DNA: TGTGCCAGCAGCTTGTACGGCGGGGGGACCCAAGAGACCCAGTACTTC. Amino acid sequence: CASSLYGGGTQETQYF.

This CDR3 is CASSPLGVGTEAFF. The CDR3 nucleotides are TGTGCCAGCTCACCGCTGGGGGTAGGTACTGAAGCTTTCTTT. This chain links TRBV18 with TRBJ1-1; tentative D call: TRBD1 (5 bases). Trimming pared 3 bases from V and 5 bases from J, leaving 13 bases between. Germline V gene data show CDR1 as KGHSH and CDR2 as LQKENI. This CDR3 spans 14 amino acids.

This clone was counted once. The chain uses TRBV19 and TRBJ2-2; the D gene is possibly TRBD2 (5 bases). The CDR3 length is 16 residues. From germline, CDR1 is LNHDA and CDR2 SQIVND (reference sequence). The ends were cut back, 5 bases at V and 3 bases at J, with 16 bases in the middle. Here the CDR3 reads CASSLAGVGDTGELFF. The CDR3 region has the DNA TGTGCCAGTAGTTTGGCGGGCGTTGGGGACACCGGGGAGCTGTTTTTT.

This chain uses TRBV28 with TRBJ1-2; 9 nucleotides agree with TRBD1. The germline V gene has CDR1 MDHEN and CDR2 SYDVKM. The CDR3 is 16 amino acids. Losses at the gene ends were 5 bases for V and 4 bases for J; bases not matched to a gene: 11. CDR3 sequence (DNA): TGTGCCAGCAGTCCCCAGGACAGGGGAGGAGGCTATGGCTACACCTTC. As protein: CASSPQDRGGGYGYTF.

Only one count was recorded for this clone. The chain has TRBV19 and TRBJ2-3; D possibly corresponds to TRBD1 (6 bases). From germline, CDR1 is LNHDA and CDR2 SQIVND (reference sequence). The CDR3 length is 15 residues. Trimming took off 4 bases at V and 0 bases at J, with 11 bases between the two ends. CDR3 residues: CASSTDSISTDTQYF. CDR3 in DNA: TGTGCCAGTAGTACGGACAGCATTAGCACAGATACGCAGTATTTT.

The genes are TRBV7-3 and TRBJ1-2; D not resolved. This CDR3 region has 14 residues. Germline values: CDR1 SGHTA, CDR2 FQGTGA. Trimming cost V 5 bases and J 2 bases, with 12 bases left between them. The CDR3, as DNA: TGTGCCAGCAGCCTTGCGGCCGGGAACTATGGCTACACCTTC. Encoded protein: CASSLAAGNYGYTF.

This chain connects TRBV6-6 to TRBJ1-2; D is perhaps TRBD1 (6 bases). The CDR3 spans 14 residues. The germline V and J ends were trimmed by 6 bases and 0 bases, with 11 bases remaining between them. Germline CDR1 reads MNHNY; CDR2 reads SVGAGI (reference sequence). The CDR3 loop reads CASRDRPPNYGYTF. The CDR3 nucleotides read TGTGCCAGCAGAGACAGGCCCCCTAACTATGGCTACACCTTC.

The CDR3 bases are TGCAGCGGCGGACAGGTAGCCACTGAAGCTTTCTTT. Translation gives CSGGQVATEAFF. This chain uses TRBV29-1 with TRBJ1-1; 7 nucleotides agree with TRBD1. This CDR3 is 12 amino acids long. Per germline, CDR1 SQVTM and CDR2 ANQGSEA. Trimming cost V 7 bases and J 4 bases; bases outside gene matches: 6.

This clone was counted between two and nine times. The V and J genes are TRBV20-1 and TRBJ1-1; tentatively, D is TRBD1 (5 bases). The CDR3 sequence is 11 residues long. Deletions cut 7 bases from V and 0 bases from J, with 6 bases between. Germline V gene lookup returns CDR1 DFQATT and CDR2 SNEGSKA (reference sequence). CDR3 in amino acids: CSGQLNTEAFF. For the CDR3, the DNA is TGCAGTGGACAGCTGAACACTGAAGCTTTCTTT.

V gene TRBV10-2 combines with J gene TRBJ2-1; 8 nucleotides line up with TRBD1. Trimming removed 8 bases from V and 3 bases from J; junction bases left unmatched: 6. This CDR3 is built from 14 residues. The germline gives CDR1 WSHSY, CDR2 SAAADI. The CDR3 here is CASLGQGVYNEQFF. The CDR3 DNA reads as TGCGCCAGCCTCGGACAGGGCGTCTACAATGAGCAGTTCTTC.

The chain links TRBV6-5 to TRBJ1-5, with a possible D match to TRBD1 (5 bases). Per germline, CDR1 MNHEY and CDR2 SVGAGI. V dropped 6 bases and J dropped 7 bases, with 19 bases sitting between them. This CDR3 comprises 15 residues. This CDR3 reads CASRLMDILGQPQHF. CDR3 DNA: TGTGCCAGCAGGCTAATGGACATCCTTGGGCAGCCCCAGCATTTT.

This rearrangement joins TRBV9 to TRBJ2-5; weak D call: TRBD1 (6 bases). This CDR3 is 16 amino acids long. Trimming stripped 0 bases from V and 1 base from J, with 13 bases between. Germline V gives CDR1 SGDLS, CDR2 YYNGEE. The CDR3 spells CASSVGVTGAQETQYF. The CDR3 coding sequence is TGTGCCAGCAGCGTAGGCGTGACAGGCGCCCAAGAGACCCAGTACTTC.

V and J are TRBV7-9 and TRBJ1-2; D is unresolved. V lost 5 bases and J 4 bases, leaving 11 bases between the germline ends. Germline assignment: CDR1 SEHNR and CDR2 FQNEAQ (reference sequence). The CDR3 covers 13 residues. The CDR3 sequence: CASSPRFPYGYTF. CDR3 sequence (DNA): TGTGCCAGCAGCCCCCGTTTCCCCTATGGCTACACCTTC.

The chain has TRBV6-5 and TRBJ2-3; 8 bases match TRBD2. CDR3 length: 16 amino acids. Germline CDR1 reads MNHEY; CDR2 reads SVGAGI. The V and J ends lost 0 bases and 6 bases, in that order; junction bases with no gene match: 8. CDR3 nucleotides: TGTGCCAGCAGTTACTCCGGGACTAGGGGCTCCGATACGCAGTATTTT. Encoded protein: CASSYSGTRGSDTQYF.